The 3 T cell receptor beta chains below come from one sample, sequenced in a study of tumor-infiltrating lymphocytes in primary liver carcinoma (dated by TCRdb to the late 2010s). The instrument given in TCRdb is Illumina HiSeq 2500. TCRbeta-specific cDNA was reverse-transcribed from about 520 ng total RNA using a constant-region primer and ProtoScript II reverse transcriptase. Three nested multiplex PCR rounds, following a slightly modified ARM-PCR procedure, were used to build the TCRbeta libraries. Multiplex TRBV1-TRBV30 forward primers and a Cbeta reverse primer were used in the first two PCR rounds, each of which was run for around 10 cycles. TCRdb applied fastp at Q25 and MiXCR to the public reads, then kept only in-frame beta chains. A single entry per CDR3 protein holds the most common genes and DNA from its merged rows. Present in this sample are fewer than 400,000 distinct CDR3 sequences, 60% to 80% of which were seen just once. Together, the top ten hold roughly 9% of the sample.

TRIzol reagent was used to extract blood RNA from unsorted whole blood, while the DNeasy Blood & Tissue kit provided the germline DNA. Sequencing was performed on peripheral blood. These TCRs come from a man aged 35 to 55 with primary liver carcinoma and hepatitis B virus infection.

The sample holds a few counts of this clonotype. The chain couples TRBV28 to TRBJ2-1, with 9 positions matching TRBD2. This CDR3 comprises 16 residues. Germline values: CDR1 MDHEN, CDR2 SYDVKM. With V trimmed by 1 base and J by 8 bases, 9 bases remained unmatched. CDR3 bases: TGTGCCAGCAGTTTATCGTCTAGCGGGAACCTAGATGAGCAGTTCTTC. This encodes CASSLSSSGNLDEQFF.

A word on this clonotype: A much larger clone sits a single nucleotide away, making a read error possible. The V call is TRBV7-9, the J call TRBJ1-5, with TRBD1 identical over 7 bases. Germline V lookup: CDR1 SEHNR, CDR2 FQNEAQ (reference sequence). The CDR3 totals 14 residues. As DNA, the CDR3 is TGTACCAGCAGCTTACAGGGGAGCAATCAGCCCCAGCATTTT. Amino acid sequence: CTSSLQGSNQPQHF.

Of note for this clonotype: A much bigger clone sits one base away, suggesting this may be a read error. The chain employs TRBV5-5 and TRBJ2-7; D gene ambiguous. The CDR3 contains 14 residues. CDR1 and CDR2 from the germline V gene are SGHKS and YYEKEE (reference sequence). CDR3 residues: CARSFVLVSDEQYF. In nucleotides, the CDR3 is TGTGCCAGGAGCTTTGTTTTAGTCAGCGACGAGCAGTACTTC.